The 12 T cell receptor beta chains listed next were all sequenced from one sample in a study of cytomegalovirus exposure and HLA in healthy donors. Primers included in the PCR were 60 Vbeta and 13 Jbeta primers. Here immunoSEQ multiplex PCR was the method, and the copy in TCRdb shows in-frame clones only, minus some. The table shows about 140,000 clones, with over 75% occurring only once. The sample comprised PBMCs. These receptors were taken from a man in his fifties or sixties in good health and CMV-seronegative.

This clone was detected a few times. This rearrangement joins TRBV6-1 to TRBJ1-5; D is unclear. The CDR3 is 14 residues long. The germline gives CDR1 MNHNS, CDR2 SASEGT. V was cut by 8 bases and J by 6 bases, with 17 bases left in between. This CDR3 reads CASEEGEGIQPQHF. The DNA of the CDR3 is TGTGCCAGCGAAGAGGGAGAAGGGATTCAGCCCCAGCATTTT.

This clone turned up a few times. This chain connects TRBV29-1 to TRBJ2-3, with 7 positions matching TRBD1. There are 13 residues in the CDR3. Germline CDR1 is SQVTM and CDR2 is ANQGSEA. Unmatched junction bases numbered 9, after V lost 6 bases and J lost 6 bases. The CDR3 nucleotides are TGCAGCGTGCGACAGGGAAGTTGGGATACGCAGTATTTT. It translates to CSVRQGSWDTQYF.

V and J are TRBV30 and TRBJ1-5; D not certain. Trimming took 3 bases from V and 0 from J, leaving 9 bases between them. The CDR3 totals 14 residues. Germline CDR1 GTSNPN, CDR2 SVGIG (reference sequence). CDR3 bases: TGTGCCTGGAGCACATTGTATAGCAATCAGCCCCAGCATTTT. Its protein is CAWSTLYSNQPQHF.

V gene TRBV5-1 combines with J gene TRBJ1-1; 9 bases are a match to TRBD1. The CDR3 runs to 15 residues. V lost 5 bases to trimming and J lost 1 base; unmatched junction nucleotides: 6. Germline values: CDR1 SGHRS, CDR2 YFSETQ. In DNA, the CDR3 is TGCGCCAGCAGATGGACAGGGGCCCAGAACACTGAAGCTTTCTTT. Residues: CASRWTGAQNTEAFF.

This clone showed up just a few times. The chain carries TRBV7-9 and TRBJ1-2, with D possibly TRBD1 on 6 matching bases. This CDR3 has 14 residues. Between the trimmed V and J ends, which lost 5 bases and 3 bases, there was a span of 13 bases. Per the germline V gene, CDR1 is SEHNR and CDR2 is FQNEAQ (reference sequence). CDR3 region: CASSPPTGDYGYTF. The CDR3 nucleotides read TGTGCCAGCAGCCCCCCGACAGGAGACTATGGCTACACCTTC.

The rearrangement joins TRBV6-6 to TRBJ1-1; weak D call: TRBD1 (6 bases). Germline V CDR1 and CDR2: MNHNY, SVGAGI (reference sequence). Trimming removed 8 bases at V and 3 bases at J, with 13 bases between. There are 13 residues in the CDR3. CDR3 loop: CASGKGGHTEAFF. In nucleotides, the CDR3 is TGTGCCAGCGGGAAGGGGGGGCACACTGAAGCTTTCTTT.

The V call is TRBV5-1, the J call TRBJ2-1; D might be TRBD2 (6 bases). Germline V gives CDR1 SGHRS, CDR2 YFSETQ. With 2 bases removed from V and 15 bases from J, the gap between germline ends came to 18 bases. The CDR3 spans 13 residues. The CDR3 loop reads CASSFTRGTVPFF. The CDR3 DNA sequence: TGCGCCAGCAGCTTCACTCGGGGGACCGTGCCGTTCTTC.

V and J are TRBV7-9 and TRBJ2-5; D remains ambiguous. The germline gives CDR1 SEHNR, CDR2 FQNEAQ (reference sequence). Trimming left V 4 bases short and J 3 bases short, with 12 bases between. CDR3 length equals 14 residues. DNA of the CDR3: TGTGCCAGCAGCTCCACGCAACCAGAAGAGACCCAGTACTTC. Amino acid sequence: CASSSTQPEETQYF.

The V and J genes are TRBV11-2 and TRBJ1-2; D remains ambiguous. The ends were cut back, 0 bases at V and 4 bases at J, with 9 bases in the middle. Germline CDR1 SGHAT, CDR2 FQNNGV. The CDR3 has 14 residues. Here the CDR3 DNA reads TGTGCCAGCAGCTTAGATTTGCGGCTCTATGGCTACACCTTC. This translates into CASSLDLRLYGYTF.

A note on this clone: At one of its ends the junction is not consistent with the germline gene, which may arise from a read error. J is TRBJ2-7 and V is TRBV11-2, with D unresolved. Germline CDR1 and CDR2: SGHAT and FQNNGV. The CDR3 loop spans 13 amino acids. In DNA form, the CDR3 reads TGTGCCAGCAGCTTACGAACGCGGCAGCCTCCCCACTTC. It is translated as CASSLRTRQPPHF.

This clone has just a few counts. This chain uses TRBV7-3 with TRBJ1-1; no definite D call. This CDR3 spans 14 amino acids. V was cut by 6 bases and J by 4 bases, with 15 bases left in between. The germline CDR1 and CDR2 sequences are SGHTA and FQGTGA. The CDR3 loop reads CASSSQPLGTEAFF. The CDR3 bases are TGTGCCAGCAGTTCACAGCCCTTGGGCACTGAAGCTTTCTTT.

The chain carries TRBV6-5 and TRBJ1-5; D may be TRBD1 (5 bases). V was trimmed by 2 bases and J by 4 bases, leaving 12 bases between them. Germline-derived CDR1 and CDR2 are MNHEY and SVGAGI. CDR3 size: 15 residues. The CDR3 DNA follows: TGTGCCAGCAGTTACGGTTGGGGACTAAATCAGCCCCAGCATTTT. Its protein product is CASSYGWGLNQPQHF.